These 10 T cell receptor beta chains came from one sample sequenced in a study of OX40 agonist ivuxolimab in advanced cancers. Some clones are missing from TCRdb's copy, which holds only in-frame ones; the method was immunoSEQ multiplex PCR. This table has tens of thousands of clones, 75% to 90% appearing once. The input for sequencing was CD4+ or CD8+ T cells sorted from blood, taken in a trial of the OX40 agonist ivuxolimab. These TCRs come from an adult with an advanced solid tumor such as melanoma, head and neck, liver or kidney cancer.

The rearrangement uses TRBV10-3 and TRBJ1-2, with D maybe TRBD1 (6 bases). The germline V gene has CDR1 ENHRY and CDR2 SYGVKD. This CDR3 is 13 amino acids long. The ends were cut back, 8 bases at V and 4 bases at J, with 14 bases in the middle. The CDR3 sequence: CAIGGGSPYGYTF. The CDR3 DNA is TGTGCCATCGGGGGGGGCAGTCCCTATGGCTACACCTTC.

This clone turned up a few times. The CDR3 region is CASRQENYGYTF. The CDR3 DNA is TGCGCCAGCCGACAGGAAAACTATGGCTACACCTTC. The chain is built from TRBV5-1 and TRBJ1-2; D might be TRBD1 (6 bases). This CDR3 has 12 residues. The germline V gene encodes CDR1 SGHRS and CDR2 YFSETQ. V lost 7 bases and J lost 2, with 9 bases in between.

This clone was seen a few times. This chain uses TRBV28 with TRBJ1-3; 8 bases match TRBD1. The CDR3 spans 16 residues. Germline loops: CDR1 MDHEN, CDR2 SYDVKM. The V and J ends lost 6 bases and 0 bases, in that order; junction bases with no gene match: 7. In DNA form, the CDR3 reads TGTGCCAGCAGCCCATGGGACAGGAGCTCTGGAAACACCATATATTTT. It codes for CASSPWDRSSGNTIYF.

The chain uses TRBV7-6 and TRBJ1-2; D not resolved. The CDR3 totals 13 residues. Germline CDR1 is SGHVS and CDR2 is FNYEAQ. V was pared by 1 base and J by 6 bases, with 9 bases between. CDR3 sequence: CASSLGLADGYTF. The CDR3 DNA follows: TGTGCCAGCAGCTTAGGCCTGGCTGATGGCTACACCTTC.

This clone was counted a single time. The same CDR3 also results from other DNA sequences found in this sample. In DNA form, the CDR3 reads TGCGCCAGCAGCCCTACGACAGGGTGGACTGAAGCTTTCTTT. It is translated as CASSPTTGWTEAFF. J is TRBJ1-1 and V is TRBV5-1; 7 nucleotides align to TRBD1. The CDR3 has 14 amino acids. V shed 4 bases and J 5 bases; nucleotides not matched to a gene: 8. CDR1 and CDR2 (germline): SGHRS, YFSETQ. The complete variable domain, with remaining parts taken from reference TRBV5-1 and TRBJ1-1, reads KAGVTQTPRYLIKTRGQQVTLSCSPISGHRSVSWYQQTPGQGLQFLFEYFSETQRNKGNFPGRFSGRQFSNSRSEMNVSTLELGDSALYLCASSPTTGWTEAFFGQGTRLTVV.

This chain uses TRBV29-1 with TRBJ1-5, with D tentatively TRBD1 (5 bases). The CDR3 loop spans 12 amino acids. Germline CDR1 is SQVTM and CDR2 is ANQGSEA. Trimming shortened V by 4 bases and J by 6 bases, and 10 bases separated the two germline ends. The CDR3 region has the DNA TGCAGCGTTGCAGGGAAAGGTCAGCCCCAGCATTTT. Its protein product is CSVAGKGQPQHF.

The rearrangement joins TRBV5-4 to TRBJ2-7; 15 positions agree with TRBD2. Unmatched junction bases numbered 5, after V lost 0 bases and J lost 4 bases. Germline lookup yields CDR1 SGHNT and CDR2 YYREEE (reference sequence). The CDR3 covers 17 residues. The DNA of the CDR3 is TGTGCCAGCAGCTTGGGTGGGACTAGCGGGAGGACTTACGAGCAGTACTTC. Amino acids: CASSLGGTSGRTYEQYF. The whole variable domain, remainder taken from reference TRBV5-4 and TRBJ2-7, is ETGVTQSPTHLIKTRGQQVTLRCSSQSGHNTVSWYQQALGQGPQFIFQYYREEENGRGNFPPRFSGLQFPNYSSELNVNALELDDSALYLCASSLGGTSGRTYEQYFGPGTRLTVT.

This clone was observed a single time. V and J are TRBV13 and TRBJ2-2; D unresolved. Trimming took 2 bases from V and 3 from J, leaving 10 bases between them. This CDR3 spans 15 amino acids. The germline gives CDR1 PRHDT, CDR2 FYEKMQ (reference sequence). CDR3 DNA sequence: TGTGCCAGCAGCTTATACAGTCCCTACACCGGGGAGCTGTTTTTT. Its translation: CASSLYSPYTGELFF.

The V and J genes are TRBV2 and TRBJ1-4; D perhaps matches TRBD1 (6 bases). The CDR3 consists of 14 residues. Trimming removed 7 bases at V and 10 bases at J, with 19 bases between. Looked up from germline, CDR1 is SNHLY and CDR2 is FYNNEI. CDR3 sequence reads: CASKANAGGGKLFF. The CDR3 coding sequence is TGTGCCAGCAAGGCGAATGCCGGGGGCGGAAAACTGTTTTTT.

The chain combines TRBV5-1 with TRBJ2-5, with D possibly being TRBD1 (6 bases). CDR1 and CDR2 from the germline V gene are SGHRS and YFSETQ. CDR3 length: 14 amino acids. V lost 0 bases and J 4 bases, leaving 10 bases between the germline ends. The CDR3 DNA follows: TGCGCCAGCAGCTTGGTTGACAGGTCAGAGACCCAGTACTTC. Protein: CASSLVDRSETQYF.